These 27 T cell receptor beta chains were sequenced from one sample in a study of blood T cell repertoires in COVID-19. TCRdb's table, derived via immunoSEQ multiplex PCR, lists solely in-frame clones and lacks some. The table shows some 130,000 clones, with 85% to 90% occurring only once. The material sequenced was peripheral blood. These receptors all come from a man between 50 and 59 years old with active COVID-19.

The V call is TRBV19, the J call TRBJ1-5; the D gene is possibly TRBD1 (6 bases). Trimming removed 3 bases from V and 4 bases from J, with 10 bases in between. The CDR3 length is 14 residues. From germline, CDR1 is LNHDA and CDR2 SQIVND (reference sequence). In DNA form, the CDR3 reads TGTGCCAGTAGTATTCAGGGGCGGAATCAGCCCCAGCATTTT. Its protein is CASSIQGRNQPQHF. Combining the CDR3 with reference TRBV19 and TRBJ1-5 gives the whole variable domain DGGITQSPKYLFRKEGQNVTLSCEQNLNHDAMYWYRQDPGQGLRLIYYSQIVNDFQKGDIAEGYSVSREKKESFPLTVTSAQKNPTAFYLCASSIQGRNQPQHFGDGTRLSIL.

J is TRBJ2-6 and V is TRBV5-1, with D possibly matching TRBD2 (5 bases). The CDR3 extends over 17 amino acids. Looked up from germline, CDR1 is SGHRS and CDR2 is YFSETQ. V lost 4 bases and J lost 4, with 18 bases in between. Here the CDR3 DNA reads TGCGCCAGCAGCGGACTGCCCTTCAACTCAGGGGCCAACGTCCTGACTTTC. Translated: CASSGLPFNSGANVLTF.

CDR3 sequence reads: CASSLGTGKGETQYF. The CDR3 region has the DNA TGTGCCAGCAGCCTCGGGACAGGGAAGGGAGAGACCCAGTACTTC. This chain uses TRBV5-8 with TRBJ2-5; 9 bases match TRBD1. After removal of 4 bases from V and 4 bases from J, the junction contained 8 bases not matched to a gene. Germline V lookup: CDR1 SGHTS, CDR2 YDEGEE. The CDR3 is made up of 15 amino acids.

The chain couples TRBV7-2 to TRBJ2-3; D is undetermined. The CDR3 consists of 13 residues. CDR1 is SGHTA and CDR2 is FQGNSA in the germline V gene. The V end lost 3 bases, the J end lost 5 bases, and 9 bases lay between the germline ends. This CDR3 reads CASSFTARDTQYF. CDR3 bases: TGTGCCAGCAGCTTTACCGCGCGAGATACGCAGTATTTT.

The chain couples TRBV29-1 to TRBJ1-1; possibly TRBD1 for D (6 bases). The length of the CDR3 is 13 residues. Trimming cost V 3 bases and J 1 base, with 9 bases left between them. CDR1 is SQVTM and CDR2 is ANQGSEA in the germline V gene. CDR3 DNA: TGCAGCGTTGACAGGGGTGGGAACACTGAAGCTTTCTTT. Translating it yields CSVDRGGNTEAFF.

This chain connects TRBV2 to TRBJ1-2, with a possible D match to TRBD1 (6 bases). This CDR3 spans 16 amino acids. CDR1 and CDR2 (germline): SNHLY, FYNNEI. The V gene lost 9 bases and the J gene lost 5 bases, with 25 bases spanning the gap. Here the CDR3 reads CASTRFDRSALYGYTF. CDR3 DNA: TGTGCCAGTACCCGTTTCGACAGGTCTGCTTTATATGGCTACACCTTC.

The chain joins TRBV12-2 to TRBJ1-2; TRBD1 is the table's D call and was not checked against the DNA. TRBV12-2 is noted as a pseudogene. The CDR3 is 13 residues long. CDR3 nucleotides: TGTGCAAGTCGCCCAGGTGAAGACTATGGCTACACCTTC. Its translation: CASRPGEDYGYTF.

The V call is TRBV5-4, the J call TRBJ2-1; 9 nucleotides match TRBD2. In germline, CDR1 is SGHNT, CDR2 YYREEE (reference sequence). V shed 4 bases and J 2 bases; nucleotides not matched to a gene: 1. CDR3 length equals 14 residues. This CDR3 is CASSRGGAYNEQFF. The DNA for the CDR3 is TGTGCCAGCAGCCGCGGGGGGGCCTACAATGAGCAGTTCTTC.

This clone came up once. The V gene is TRBV25-1, the J gene TRBJ2-7, with a weak D call TRBD1 (6 bases). The CDR3 is 13 amino acids. The germline V gene encodes CDR1 MGHDK and CDR2 SYGVNS. V lost 7 bases and J 2 bases, leaving 12 bases between the germline ends. CDR3 protein: CASTYGTTYEQYF. The DNA for the CDR3 is TGTGCCAGCACTTATGGGACAACCTACGAGCAGTACTTC.

This chain connects TRBV6-5 to TRBJ1-2; 9 bases agree with TRBD1. Germline V gene data show CDR1 as MNHEY and CDR2 as SVGAGI. With V trimmed by 5 bases and J by 10 bases, 8 bases remained unmatched. The CDR3 totals 13 residues. The CDR3 sequence is CASSQTRTGVYTF. As DNA, the CDR3 is TGTGCCAGCAGTCAAACCCGGACAGGGGTCTACACCTTC.

This sequence joins TRBV10-3 and TRBJ2-5; TRBD1 matches at 11 bases. This CDR3 has 16 amino acids. V gave up 2 bases and J gave up 1 base; unmatched junction bases: 3. Germline V gene data show CDR1 as ENHRY and CDR2 as SYGVKD. This CDR3 reads CAISEPGTGGQETQYF. The CDR3 coding sequence is TGTGCCATCAGTGAGCCAGGGACAGGGGGCCAAGAGACCCAGTACTTC.

The chain couples TRBV18 to TRBJ2-7; 7 bases align to TRBD1. V was clipped by 2 bases and J by 3 bases; unmatched bases: 7. Germline V lookup: CDR1 KGHSH, CDR2 LQKENI. The CDR3 length is 15 residues. In DNA, the CDR3 is TGTGCCAGCTCACCAACAGGGACAGACCACTACGAGCAGTACTTC. Its translation: CASSPTGTDHYEQYF.

The chain employs TRBV7-7 and TRBJ1-2, with D unresolved. The CDR3 loop spans 12 amino acids. V was clipped by 8 bases and J by 4 bases, with 11 bases between them. Per germline, CDR1 SSHAT and CDR2 FNYEAQ (reference sequence). The CDR3 loop reads CASQKEIYGYTF. DNA for the CDR3: TGTGCCAGCCAGAAGGAGATCTATGGCTACACCTTC.

The gene calls are TRBV6-5 and TRBJ1-1, with D uncertain. Germline loops: CDR1 MNHEY, CDR2 SVGAGI. This CDR3 is built from 14 residues. V lost 6 bases, J lost 4 bases, and 15 bases lay in between. CDR3 protein: CASSLRPRGTEAFF. DNA for the CDR3: TGTGCCAGCAGCCTCAGGCCCCGGGGCACTGAAGCTTTCTTT.

The table lists this clone with a few counts. CDR3 sequence reads: CASSPGTQNYGYTF. The CDR3 DNA reads as TGTGCCAGCAGCCCCGGGACACAAAACTATGGCTACACCTTC. The chain is built from TRBV7-2 and TRBJ1-2, with D possibly TRBD1 on 6 matching bases. The CDR3 totals 14 residues. V was cut by 5 bases and J by 2 bases, with 12 bases left in between. Germline assignment: CDR1 SGHTA and CDR2 FQGNSA.

The chain recombines TRBV7-9 with TRBJ2-3, with a tentative D call TRBD2 (6 bases). The CDR3 has 14 amino acids. Germline CDR1 is SEHNR and CDR2 is FQNEAQ (reference sequence). The V and J ends lost 0 bases and 6 bases respectively, with 10 bases between them. CDR3 protein: CASSLARGLDTQYF. CDR3 coding DNA: TGTGCCAGCAGCTTAGCGCGGGGACTTGATACGCAGTATTTT.

The chain joins TRBV3-1 (or the pseudogene TRBV3-2) to TRBJ1-2, with unresolved D. The V gene lost 1 base and the J gene lost 8 bases, with 5 bases spanning the gap. There are 11 residues in the CDR3. Germline CDR1 is LGHDT and CDR2 is YNNKEL (reference sequence). This CDR3 reads CASSQGRGYTF. As DNA, the CDR3 is TGTGCCAGCAGCCAAGGGCGGGGCTACACCTTC.

In its sample, this clone was seen once. The chain has TRBV6-1 and TRBJ2-3; tentative D call: TRBD1 (6 bases). The CDR3 consists of 15 residues. Germline assignment: CDR1 MNHNS and CDR2 SASEGT. V lost 2 bases and J 2 bases, leaving 11 bases between the germline ends. CDR3: CASSEPGVFTDTQYF. The CDR3 coding sequence is TGTGCCAGCAGTGAACCAGGGGTTTTCACAGATACGCAGTATTTT.

V gene TRBV5-4 combines with J gene TRBJ1-3; TRBD1 might be the D (5 bases). This CDR3 contains 15 residues. V gave up 0 bases and J gave up 2 bases, with 9 bases separating them. The V gene's germline CDR1 is SGHNT and CDR2 YYREEE (reference sequence). CDR3 sequence reads: CASSLGGGTGNTIYF. In DNA form, the CDR3 reads TGTGCCAGCAGCTTGGGGGGGGGTACTGGAAACACCATATATTTT.

V and J are TRBV7-2 and TRBJ2-7, with D tentatively TRBD1 (6 bases). This CDR3 has 14 residues. In germline, CDR1 is SGHTA, CDR2 FQGNSA. The ends were cut back, 7 bases at V and 7 bases at J, with 20 bases in the middle. The DNA for the CDR3 is TGTGCCAGCACGACCGGGACAAATCCCCGGGAGCAGTACTTC. This encodes CASTTGTNPREQYF.

The V call is TRBV24-1, the J call TRBJ2-7, with 10 bases matching TRBD1. The ends lost 2 bases at V and 3 bases at J; junction bases unmatched: 3. The length of the CDR3 is 15 residues. Germline CDR1 is KGHDR and CDR2 is SFDVKD. The CDR3 DNA reads as TGTGCCACCAGTGATTCCAGGACAGGGGGCTACGAGCAGTACTTC. Residues: CATSDSRTGGYEQYF.

The V and J genes are TRBV3-1 (or the pseudogene TRBV3-2) and TRBJ1-1; D unclear. This CDR3 region has 15 residues. Trimming pared 4 bases from V and 0 bases from J, leaving 12 bases between. The germline V gene has CDR1 LGHDT and CDR2 YNNKEL (reference sequence). The CDR3 DNA reads TGTGCCAGCAGCCGTCTTCGCGCACTGAACACTGAAGCTTTCTTT. It encodes CASSRLRALNTEAFF.

The rearrangement uses TRBV12-3 or TRBV12-4 and TRBJ1-1; D uncertain. With 6 bases removed from V and 11 bases from J, the gap between germline ends came to 16 bases. The CDR3 spans 12 residues. This CDR3 reads CASSPGPGWAFF. CDR3 DNA sequence: TGTGCCAGCAGCCCCGGGCCGGGGTGGGCTTTCTTT.

This rearrangement joins TRBV5-5 to TRBJ2-3, with D possibly being TRBD1 (8 bases). The CDR3 is made up of 15 amino acids. Deletions cut 5 bases from V and 6 bases from J, with 19 bases between. Germline CDR1 reads SGHKS; CDR2 reads YYEKEE (reference sequence). CDR3: CASRGTGGAIDTQYF. The DNA for the CDR3 is TGTGCCAGCAGAGGAACAGGGGGGGCGATTGATACGCAGTATTTT.

V usage is TRBV21-1 and J usage is TRBJ2-1; the listed D gene, TRBD1, was not tested against the DNA. TRBV21-1 is a recognized pseudogene. This CDR3 spans 17 amino acids. The CDR3 nucleotides read TGTGCCAGCAGCAAAGCCCCCCCCAGGGGCCCCTACAATGAGCAGTTCTTC. This codes for CASSKAPPRGPYNEQFF.

The chain couples TRBV4-3 to TRBJ1-4, with D possibly TRBD1 on 6 matching bases. Germline V gene sequence: CDR1 LGHNA, CDR2 YSLEER. V lost 3 bases to trimming and J lost 7 bases, with 15 bases between them. The CDR3 has 15 residues. The CDR3 loop is CASSHTGTTGEKLFF. For the CDR3, the DNA is TGCGCCAGCAGCCACACCGGGACAACGGGTGAAAAACTGTTTTTT.

The V gene is TRBV12-5, the J gene TRBJ2-7; TRBD1 might be the D (6 bases). V was clipped by 7 bases and J by 6 bases, with 16 bases between them. Germline loops: CDR1 LGHNT, CDR2 FRNRAP. The CDR3 is made up of 13 amino acids. The CDR3 region is CASATQGPSEQYF. CDR3 nucleotides: TGTGCTAGTGCCACACAGGGTCCCAGCGAGCAGTACTTC.